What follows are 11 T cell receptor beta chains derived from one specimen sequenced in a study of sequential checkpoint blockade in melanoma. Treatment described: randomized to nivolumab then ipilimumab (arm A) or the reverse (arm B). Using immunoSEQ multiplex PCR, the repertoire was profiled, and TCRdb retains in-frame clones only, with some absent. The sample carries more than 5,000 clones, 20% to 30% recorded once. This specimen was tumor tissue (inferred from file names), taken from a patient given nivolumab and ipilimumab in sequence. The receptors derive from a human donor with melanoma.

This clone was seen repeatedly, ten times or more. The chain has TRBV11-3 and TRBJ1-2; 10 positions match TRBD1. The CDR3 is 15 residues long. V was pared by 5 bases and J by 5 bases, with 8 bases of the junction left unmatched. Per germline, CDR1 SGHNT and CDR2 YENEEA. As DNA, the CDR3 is TGTGCCAGCAGCCTGGGGACAGGGGATCTATATGGCTACACCTTC. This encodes CASSLGTGDLYGYTF.

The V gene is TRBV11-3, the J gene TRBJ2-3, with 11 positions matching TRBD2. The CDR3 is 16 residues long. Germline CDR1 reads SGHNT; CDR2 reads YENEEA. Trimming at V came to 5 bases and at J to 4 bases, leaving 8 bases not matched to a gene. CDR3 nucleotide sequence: TGTGCCAGCAGCCCTAGGACTAGCGGGTTGGCAGATACGCAGTATTTT. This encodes CASSPRTSGLADTQYF.

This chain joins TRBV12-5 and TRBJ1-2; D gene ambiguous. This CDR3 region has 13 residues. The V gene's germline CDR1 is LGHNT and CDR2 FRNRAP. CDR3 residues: CASTPGEGLGYTF. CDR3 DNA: TGTGCCAGCACTCCCGGGGAGGGTTTGGGCTACACCTTC. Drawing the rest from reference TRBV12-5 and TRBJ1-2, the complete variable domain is DARVTQTPRHKVTEMGQEVTMRCQPILGHNTVFWYRQTMMQGLELLAYFRNRAPLDDSGMPKDRFSAEMPDATLATLKIQPSEPRDSAVYFCASTPGEGLGYTFGSGTRLTVV.

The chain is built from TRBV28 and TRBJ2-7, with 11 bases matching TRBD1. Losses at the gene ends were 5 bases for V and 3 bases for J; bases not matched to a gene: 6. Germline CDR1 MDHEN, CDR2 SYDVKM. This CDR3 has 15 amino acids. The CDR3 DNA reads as TGTGCCAGCAGTGTCCCCGGGACAGGGGGCTACGAGCAGTACTTC. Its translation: CASSVPGTGGYEQYF.

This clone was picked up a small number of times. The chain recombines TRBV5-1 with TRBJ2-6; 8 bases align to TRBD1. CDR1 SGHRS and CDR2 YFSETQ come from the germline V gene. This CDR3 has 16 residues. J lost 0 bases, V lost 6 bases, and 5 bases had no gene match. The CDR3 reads CASTIQGASGANVLTF. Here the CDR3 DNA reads TGCGCCAGCACCATCCAGGGGGCCTCTGGGGCCAACGTCCTGACTTTC.

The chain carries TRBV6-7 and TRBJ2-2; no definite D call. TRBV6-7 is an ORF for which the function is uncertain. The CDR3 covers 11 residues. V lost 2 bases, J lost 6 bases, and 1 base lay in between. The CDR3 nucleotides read TGTGCCAGCAGTTACCCCGGGGAGCTGTTTTTT. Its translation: CASSYPGELFF.

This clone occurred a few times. CDR3 sequence (DNA): TGTGCCAGCAGCTTAGGCCCTCCCTCTGGGGCAGATACGCAGTATTTT. This gives the protein CASSLGPPSGADTQYF. J is TRBJ2-3 and V is TRBV11-3; D is unclear. The CDR3 has 16 residues. V was clipped by 1 base and J by 4 bases, with 15 bases between them. The germline V gene encodes CDR1 SGHNT and CDR2 YENEEA.

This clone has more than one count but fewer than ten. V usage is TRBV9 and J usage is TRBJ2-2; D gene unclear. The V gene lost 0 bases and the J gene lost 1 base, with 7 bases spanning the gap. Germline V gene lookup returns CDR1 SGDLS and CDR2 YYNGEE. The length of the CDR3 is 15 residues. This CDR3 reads CASSVDPRNTGELFF. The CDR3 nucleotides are TGTGCCAGCAGCGTAGATCCCAGGAACACCGGGGAGCTGTTTTTT.

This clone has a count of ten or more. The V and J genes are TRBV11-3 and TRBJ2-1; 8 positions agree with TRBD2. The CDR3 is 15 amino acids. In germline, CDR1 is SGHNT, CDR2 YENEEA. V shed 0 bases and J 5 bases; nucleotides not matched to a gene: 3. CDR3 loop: CASSLEQRENNEQFF. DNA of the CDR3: TGTGCCAGCAGCTTAGAACAGCGGGAGAACAATGAGCAGTTCTTC.

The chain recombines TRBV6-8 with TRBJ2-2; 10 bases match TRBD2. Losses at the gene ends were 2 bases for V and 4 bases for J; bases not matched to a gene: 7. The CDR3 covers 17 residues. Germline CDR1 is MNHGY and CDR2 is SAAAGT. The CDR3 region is CASSYGGLADFTGELFF. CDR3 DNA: TGTGCCAGCAGTTACGGAGGACTAGCGGACTTCACCGGGGAGCTGTTTTTT.

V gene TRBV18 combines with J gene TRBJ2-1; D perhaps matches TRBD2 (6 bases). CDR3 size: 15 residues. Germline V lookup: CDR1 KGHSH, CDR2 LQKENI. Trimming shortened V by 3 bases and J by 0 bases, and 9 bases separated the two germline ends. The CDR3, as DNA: TGTGCCAGCTCACCCAGCGGGCCCTCCTACAATGAGCAGTTCTTC. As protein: CASSPSGPSYNEQFF.